These T cell receptor beta chains were read from a single sample in a study of T cell changes during pregnancy in multiple sclerosis. TCRdb's copy holds only in-frame clones and misses some; the assay was immunoSEQ multiplex PCR. In the table there are tens of thousands of clones, roughly 94% of which are singletons. Specimen: CD4+ T cells from peripheral blood mononuclear cells, collected in the second trimester of pregnancy. The receptors derive from a female donor with multiple sclerosis, enrolled in a pregnancy study. The CDR3 runs from the conserved cysteine through the conserved F or W. D genes are given only for firm matches. The size of a clone is reported for some rows only, either as once, few or many, or as a class for expanded clones.

-	-	TRBV4-3	CASSQDIRESTQYF
-	-	TRBV9	CASSVGQDNSPLHF
-	-	TRBV19	CASSPLERTYEQYF
once	-	TRBV7-6	CASSLDTEQFF
once	TRBD1	TRBV18	CASSPPGQGVNGYTF
-	TRBD2	TRBV6-5	CASSRSGGAEQFF
-	TRBD1	TRBV6-5	CASSYRDRGTYEQYF
-	-	TRBV6-5	CASRDIFTGELFF
-	-	TRBV4-3	CASSQELYQETQYF
-	TRBD1	TRBV18	CASSPGQGNQPQHF
-	-	TRBV30	CAWGGSKQFF
-	TRBD1	TRBV7-2	CASSFDRGLGPQHF
-	-	TRBV30	CAWGDRYTGELFF
-	TRBD1	TRBV7-9	CASSLEPRGHRETQYF
many	TRBD1	TRBV6-5	CASTSQGRNTEAFF
-	-	TRBV19	CASSKNRASSSYNEQFF
-	-	TRBV19	CASANPREASNQPQHF
-	TRBD1	TRBV7-3	CASSLGDRGSGNTIYF
-	TRBD2	TRBV7-2	CASSIGLGYNEQFF
-	TRBD1	TRBV5-4	CASSRDRGGTGELFF
-	TRBD1	TRBV7-2	CASSRQGATAAFF
-	TRBD2	TRBV7-2	CASRYGTSGAYEQYF
-	-	TRBV19	CASSRQITDTQYF
-	-	TRBV16	CASSQSQGKHF
-	-	TRBV12-5	CASGLVLPAGELFF
-	-	TRBV19	CASSALNYGYTF
-	TRBD1	TRBV6-5	CASSYSPGQEWETQYF
-	-	TRBV4-1	CASSHPTPGGPYGYTF
-	-	TRBV19	CASSRIIGGNPNTEAFF
-	-	TRBV18	CASSPLRQGHREQYF
-	TRBD1	TRBV10-2	CASSVPDRGLGEQYF
once	TRBD1	TRBV10-3	CAILDRGSDTQYF
once	TRBD1	TRBV6-6	CASSYLDRGGYTF
-	TRBD1	TRBV6-1	CASSDRQGAGANEKLFF
-	TRBD1	TRBV7-2	CASSLLGQGLRGNTIYF
-	TRBD1	TRBV6-1	CASSQVRGLLGEQYF
-	-	TRBV7-6	CASSFTGIEGYTF
-	-	TRBV7-3	CASTGPGGINYGYTF
once	TRBD1	TRBV29-1	CSVDKTGTVAF
-	TRBD1	TRBV6-5	CASSTDRGAYEQYF
-	-	TRBV9	CASSVVQARNTEAFF
-	-	TRBV18	CASSPLSGGLKTDTQYF
-	-	TRBV6-5	CASSPGQLNTIYF
-	-	TRBV15	CATSREEITYEQYF
once	-	TRBV9	CASSSNRRDYGYTF
-	TRBD1	TRBV7-2	CASTRQGGTEAFF
-	-	TRBV7-2	CASSLAGDMPYEQYF
few	-	TRBV7-2	CASSLAWQVLHF
-	TRBD2	TRBV2	CASKVASGGSGELFF
-	-	TRBV6-5	CASSLGRPGNQPQHF
-	-	TRBV5-6	CASSFQEAQYF
-	-	TRBV7-2	CASSLWSVNNEQFF
once	-	TRBV6-5	CASSADRFVAFF
-	-	TRBV29-1	CSPGFAENTEAFF
once	TRBD1	TRBV7-2	CASSLSRGIAKNIQYF
-	-	TRBV11-3	CASSGELTGEGDIQYF
-	TRBD2	TRBV9	CASSGGLAAPYEQYF
once	TRBD2	TRBV5-4	CASSLGLAGGTDTQYF
-	-	TRBV29-1	CSVRRGMGFGAFF
-	TRBD1	TRBV9	CASSVDAQTRQGGGYTF